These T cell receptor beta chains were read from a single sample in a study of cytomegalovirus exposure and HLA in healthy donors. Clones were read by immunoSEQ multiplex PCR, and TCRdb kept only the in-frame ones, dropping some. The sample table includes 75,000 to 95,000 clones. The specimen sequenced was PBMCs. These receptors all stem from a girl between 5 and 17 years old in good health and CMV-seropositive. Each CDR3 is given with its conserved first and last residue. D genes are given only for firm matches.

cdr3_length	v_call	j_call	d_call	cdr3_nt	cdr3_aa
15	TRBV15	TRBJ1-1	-	TGTGCCACCAGCCCAGCGGACGTCATGAACACTGAAGCTTTCTTT	CATSPADVMNTEAFF
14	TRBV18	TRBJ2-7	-	TGTGCCAGCTCACCAGGCGGGGCTGGCTACGAGCAGTACTTC	CASSPGGAGYEQYF
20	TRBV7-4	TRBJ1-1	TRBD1	TGTGCCAGCAGCTATACCACGCGTACCCAGGGGGCTTGGGGGAACACTGAAGCTTTCTTT	CASSYTTRTQGAWGNTEAFF
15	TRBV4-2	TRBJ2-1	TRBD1	TGTGCCAGCAGCCGAAGGGACAGCAATAGCAATGAGCAGTTCTTC	CASSRRDSNSNEQFF
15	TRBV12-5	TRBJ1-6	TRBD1	TGTGCTAGTGGTCGACTCGGACAGGGGAACTCACCCCTCCACTTT	CASGRLGQGNSPLHF
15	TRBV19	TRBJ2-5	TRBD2	TGTGCCAGTAGTATCGGGCTAGCGGCCCAAGAGACCCAGTACTTC	CASSIGLAAQETQYF
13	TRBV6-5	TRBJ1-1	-	TGTGCCAGCAGTGAAGACGGAGACACTGAAGCTTTCTTT	CASSEDGDTEAFF
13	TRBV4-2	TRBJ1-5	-	TGTGCCAGCAGCCAGGTCAGGGATCAGCCCCAGCATTTT	CASSQVRDQPQHF
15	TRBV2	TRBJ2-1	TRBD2	TGTGCCAGCAGTGAACAGCGGGGGGGATACAATGAGCAGTTCTTC	CASSEQRGGYNEQFF
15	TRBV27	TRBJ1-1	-	TGTGCCAGCAGTTTTGATGAGGGAGAGAACACTGAAGCTTTCTTT	CASSFDEGENTEAFF
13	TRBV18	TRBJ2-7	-	TGTGCCAGCTCACCACCGCTCGGGTACGAGCAGTACTTC	CASSPPLGYEQYF
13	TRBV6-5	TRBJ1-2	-	TGTGCCAGCAGTTACTCGGACATCTATGGCTACACCTTC	CASSYSDIYGYTF
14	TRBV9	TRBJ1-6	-	TGTGCCAGCAGCGTAGAGAGGGTTGACTCACCCCTCCACTTT	CASSVERVDSPLHF
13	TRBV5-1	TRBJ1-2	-	TGCGCCAGCTTCGGGGAGTCTAACTATGGCTACACCTTC	CASFGESNYGYTF
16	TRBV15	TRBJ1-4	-	TGTGCCACCAGCAGAGTCCTCGGGGGAGGAAATGAAAAACTGTTTTTT	CATSRVLGGGNEKLFF
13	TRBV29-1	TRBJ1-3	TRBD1	TGCAGCGTCGCTTACAGGGGAGGAAACACCATATATTTT	CSVAYRGGNTIYF
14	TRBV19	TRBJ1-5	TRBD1	TGTGCCAGCGAGGACAGGGTGAAATGGCGGCCCCAGCATTTT	CASEDRVKWRPQHF
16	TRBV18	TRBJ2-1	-	TGTGCCAGCTCACCACAGACACACCAGGCCCGAAATGAGCAGTTCTTC	CASSPQTHQARNEQFF
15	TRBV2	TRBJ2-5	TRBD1	TGTGCCAGCAGTGAGGGGGGACAGGGGCAAGAGACCCAGTACTTC	CASSEGGQGQETQYF
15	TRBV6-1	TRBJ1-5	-	TGTGCCAGCAGTGAGGGCAGACCTGGGAATCAGCCCCAGCATTTT	CASSEGRPGNQPQHF
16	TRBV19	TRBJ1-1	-	TGTGCCAGTAGTATCCCCCCAATTGCAGGAAACACTGAAGCTTTCTTT	CASSIPPIAGNTEAFF
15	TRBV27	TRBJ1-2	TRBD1	TGTGCCAGCAGTTGGACAGGGGGCGCGAACTATGGCTACACCTTC	CASSWTGGANYGYTF
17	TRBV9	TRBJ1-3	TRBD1	TGTGCCAGCAGTTCCCAGGGACAGGCAAACTCTGGAAACACCATATATTTT	CASSSQGQANSGNTIYF
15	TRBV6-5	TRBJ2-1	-	TGTGCCAGCAGTTCCGGGACTCGCGTCGCCAATGAGCAGTTCTTC	CASSSGTRVANEQFF
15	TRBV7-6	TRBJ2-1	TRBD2	TGTGCCAGCAGCTTCGCTAGCGGGGGGGCACGGGAGCAGTTCTTC	CASSFASGGAREQFF
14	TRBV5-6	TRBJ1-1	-	TGTGCCAGCAGCGTTGACCGCGGAATCACTGAAGCTTTCTTT	CASSVDRGITEAFF
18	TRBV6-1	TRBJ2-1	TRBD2	TGTGCCAGCAGTGAATTGACACTAGCGGGGGACAAGAACAATGAGCAGTTCTTC	CASSELTLAGDKNNEQFF
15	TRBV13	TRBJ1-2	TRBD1	TGTGCCAGCAGCTTAAACAGGGGGTATTTATATGGCTACACCTTC	CASSLNRGYLYGYTF
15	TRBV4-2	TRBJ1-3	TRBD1	TGTGCCAGCAGCCAAGGCGACAGGGATGGAAACACCATATATTTT	CASSQGDRDGNTIYF
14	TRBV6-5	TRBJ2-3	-	TGTGCCAGCAGCCGGAATCCCGTCACAGATAAGCAGTATTTT	CASSRNPVTDKQYF
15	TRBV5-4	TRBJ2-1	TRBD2	TGTGCCAGCAGCTTGACGGGAGGGGAAGACAATGAGCAGTTCTTC	CASSLTGGEDNEQFF
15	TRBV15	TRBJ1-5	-	TGTGCCACCAGCGGCCGGGGGGATAGCAATCAGCCCCAGCATTTT	CATSGRGDSNQPQHF
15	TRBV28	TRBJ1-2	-	TGTGCCAGCGGATCCCCTGGGCAGAACTTCTATGGCTACACCTTC	CASGSPGQNFYGYTF
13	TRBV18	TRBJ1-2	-	TGTGCCAGCTCACCGGAGGGGTACGACGGCTACACCTTC	CASSPEGYDGYTF
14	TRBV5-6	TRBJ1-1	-	TGTGCCAGCAGCACGGGGACACAGAACACTGAAGCTTTCTTT	CASSTGTQNTEAFF
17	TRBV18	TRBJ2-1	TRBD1	TGTGCCAGCTCACCCCCCATCGTGTCGGGACAGTTCGATGAGCAGTTCTTC	CASSPPIVSGQFDEQFF
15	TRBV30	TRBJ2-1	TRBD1	TGTGCCTGGAGGGGATTTGGGACAGGGCGGCTTCTCCAGTTCTTC	CAWRGFGTGRLLQFF
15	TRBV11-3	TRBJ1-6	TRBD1	TGTGCCAGCAGCTTAACCGGACAGGGGCATTCACCCCTCCACTTT	CASSLTGQGHSPLHF
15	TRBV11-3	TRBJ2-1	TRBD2	TGTGCCAGCAGCTTAGTGCGGGGGGGCCGGGATGAGCAGTTCTTC	CASSLVRGGRDEQFF
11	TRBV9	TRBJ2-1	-	TGTGCCAGCAGCGTAAACGGGGAGCAGTTCTTC	CASSVNGEQFF
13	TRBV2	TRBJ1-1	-	TGTGCCAGAGGGTGGGAGGTGAACACTGAAGCTTTCTTT	CARGWEVNTEAFF
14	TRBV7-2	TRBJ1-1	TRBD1	TGTGCCAGCAGCCCCCAGGGGGCAGGAACTGAAGCTTTCTTT	CASSPQGAGTEAFF
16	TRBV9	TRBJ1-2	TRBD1	TGTGCCAGCAGCGTGGACAGGGGCGGGCTAGGGGGTGGCTACACCTTC	CASSVDRGGLGGGYTF
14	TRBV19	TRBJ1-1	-	TGTGCCAGTAGTATTAATGAGGGGGGGACTGAAGCTTTCTTT	CASSINEGGTEAFF
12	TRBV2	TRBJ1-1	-	TGTGCCAGCACCATGACCTCAGGGGTGGCTTTCTTT	CASTMTSGVAFF
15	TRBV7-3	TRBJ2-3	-	TGTGCCAGCAGCTTACGCGGGGGCCCTACAGATACGCAGTATTTT	CASSLRGGPTDTQYF
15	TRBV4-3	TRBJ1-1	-	TGCGCCAGCAGCCAAGATTGGGACATAGACGGGACGTCTTTCTTT	CASSQDWDIDGTSFF
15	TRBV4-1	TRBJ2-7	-	TGCGCCAGCGGCAAGGGGACTTTAAGCTCCTACGAGCAGTACTTC	CASGKGTLSSYEQYF
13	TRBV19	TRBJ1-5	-	TGTGCCAGTACCCCGACAGGCAATCAGCCCCAGCATTTT	CASTPTGNQPQHF
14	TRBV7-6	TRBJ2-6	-	TGTGCCAGCAGGAAAGGGGCTGGGGCCAACGTCCTGACTTTC	CASRKGAGANVLTF
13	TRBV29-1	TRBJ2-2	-	TGCAGCGTTGAAAAGCCAGGGACCGGGGAGCTGTTTTTT	CSVEKPGTGELFF
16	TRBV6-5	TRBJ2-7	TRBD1	TGTGCCAGCAGTTACGACCGGACAGGGAACTCCTACGAGCAGTACTTC	CASSYDRTGNSYEQYF
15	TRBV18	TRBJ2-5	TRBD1	TGTGCCAGCTCAACAGGGGTTGGGGCGAAGGAGACCCAGTACTTC	CASSTGVGAKETQYF
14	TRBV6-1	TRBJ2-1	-	TGTGCCAGCAGTGCGTGGGGGGGGCCGAGTGAGCAGTTCTTC	CASSAWGGPSEQFF
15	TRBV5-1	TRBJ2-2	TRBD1	TGCGCCAGCAGCTTAGGGACAGGAAACACCGGGGAGCTGTTTTTT	CASSLGTGNTGELFF
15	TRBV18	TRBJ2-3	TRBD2	TGTGCCAGCTCACCACTGGAGCGGGGGGTCGATACGCAGTATTTT	CASSPLERGVDTQYF
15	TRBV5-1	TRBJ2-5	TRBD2	TGCGCCAGCAGCTTGGTGGCGTTGGGGGGGGAGACCCAGTACTTC	CASSLVALGGETQYF
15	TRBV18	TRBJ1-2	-	TGTGCCAGCTCACGACCCGGGACACCAAACTATGGCTACACCTTC	CASSRPGTPNYGYTF